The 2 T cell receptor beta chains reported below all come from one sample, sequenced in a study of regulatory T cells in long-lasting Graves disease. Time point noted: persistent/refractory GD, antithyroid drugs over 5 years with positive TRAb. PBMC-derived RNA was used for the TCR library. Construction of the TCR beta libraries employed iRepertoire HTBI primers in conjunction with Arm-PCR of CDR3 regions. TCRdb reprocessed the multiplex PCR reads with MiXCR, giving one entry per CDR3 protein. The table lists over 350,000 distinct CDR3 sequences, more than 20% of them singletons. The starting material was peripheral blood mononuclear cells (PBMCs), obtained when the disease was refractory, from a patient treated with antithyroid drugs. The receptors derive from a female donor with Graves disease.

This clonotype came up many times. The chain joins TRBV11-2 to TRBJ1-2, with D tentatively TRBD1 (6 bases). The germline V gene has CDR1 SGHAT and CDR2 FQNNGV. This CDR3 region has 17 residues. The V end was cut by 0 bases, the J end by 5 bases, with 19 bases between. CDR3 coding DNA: TGTGCCAGCAGCTTAGACCCGGGTACAGGGCCGATTTATGGCTACACCTTC. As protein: CASSLDPGTGPIYGYTF.

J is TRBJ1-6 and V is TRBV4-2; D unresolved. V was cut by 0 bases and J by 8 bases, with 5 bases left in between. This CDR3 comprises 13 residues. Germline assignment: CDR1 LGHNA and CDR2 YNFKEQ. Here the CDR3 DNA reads TGTGCCAGCAGCCAAGAGATGGATTCACCCCTCCACTTT. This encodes CASSQEMDSPLHF.